The sequence of this T cell receptor beta chain was determined in a study of T-cell memory formation after mild COVID-19. Study context: Largely, TCR clusters stayed within a single donor.

Whole-study results and caveats: Contracting CD4+ clones sat mainly in CM and EM; CD8+ in EMRA. Clones that shrank (day 15 to 85) were balanced CD4/CD8, whereas later expanders leaned CD4+.

The 5'RACE method, run with constant-segment primers, produced TCR alpha and TCR beta cDNA libraries (carrying sample barcodes and UMIs). TCRdb independently ran MiXCR on the 5' RACE reads; one entry per CDR3 protein. This sample has almost 550,000 distinct CDR3 sequences, with about a fifth found just once. CDR1 SEHNR and CDR2 FQNEAQ come from the germline V gene (reference sequence). This CDR3 is built from 11 residues. Deletions cut 8 bases from V and 10 bases from J, with 14 bases between. Details on this clonotype: The antigen remains undetermined.

The sequence came from an adult woman who had mild COVID-19 (a few samples of this study predate the infection). Cell type and time point are not known. The sequencing input was PBMCs or a T cell subset sorted from them (not recorded which). The chain carries TRBV7-9 and TRBJ1-1; D perhaps matches TRBD1 (5 bases). The CDR3 nucleotides read TGTGCCAGCGGGAGGGGCTATAGAGCTTTCTTT. Protein: CASGRGYRAFF.